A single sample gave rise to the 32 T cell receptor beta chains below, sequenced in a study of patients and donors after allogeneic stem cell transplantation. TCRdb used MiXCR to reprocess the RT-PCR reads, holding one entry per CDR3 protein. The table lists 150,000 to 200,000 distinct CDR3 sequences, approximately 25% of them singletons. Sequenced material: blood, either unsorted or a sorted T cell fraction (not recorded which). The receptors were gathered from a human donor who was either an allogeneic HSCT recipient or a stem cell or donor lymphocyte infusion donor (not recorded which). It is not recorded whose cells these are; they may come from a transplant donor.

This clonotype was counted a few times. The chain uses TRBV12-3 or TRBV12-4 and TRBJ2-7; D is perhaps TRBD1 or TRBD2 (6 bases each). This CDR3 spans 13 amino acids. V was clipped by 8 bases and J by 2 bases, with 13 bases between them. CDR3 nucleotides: TGTGCCAGCGGAGGGGGGAACACCTACGAGCAGTACTTC. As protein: CASGGGNTYEQYF.

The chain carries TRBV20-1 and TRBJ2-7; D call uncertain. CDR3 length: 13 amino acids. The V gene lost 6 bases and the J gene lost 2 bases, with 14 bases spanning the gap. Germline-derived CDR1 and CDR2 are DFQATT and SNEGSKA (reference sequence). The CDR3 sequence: CSAAALLTYEQYF. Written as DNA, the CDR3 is TGCAGTGCCGCCGCCTTGTTGACCTACGAGCAGTACTTC.

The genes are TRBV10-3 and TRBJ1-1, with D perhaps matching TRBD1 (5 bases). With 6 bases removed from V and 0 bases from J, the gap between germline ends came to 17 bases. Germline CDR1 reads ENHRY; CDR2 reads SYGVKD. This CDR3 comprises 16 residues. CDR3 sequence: CAIRPQGRVMNTEAFF. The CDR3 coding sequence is TGTGCCATCAGACCCCAGGGTCGCGTGATGAACACTGAAGCTTTCTTT.

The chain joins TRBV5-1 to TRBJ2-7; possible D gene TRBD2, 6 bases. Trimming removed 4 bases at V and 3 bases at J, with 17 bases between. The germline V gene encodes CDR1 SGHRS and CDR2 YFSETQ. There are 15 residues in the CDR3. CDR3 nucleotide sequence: TGCGCCAGCAGCACGTCCGGGACTTACCACTACGAGCAGTACTTC. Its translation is CASSTSGTYHYEQYF.

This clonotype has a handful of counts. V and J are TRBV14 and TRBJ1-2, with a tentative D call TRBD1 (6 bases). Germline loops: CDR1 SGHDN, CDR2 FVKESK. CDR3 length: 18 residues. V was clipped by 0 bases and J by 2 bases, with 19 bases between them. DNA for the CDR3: TGTGCCAGCAGCCAAGATTATCGGGGGGCGGCAGTCAACTATGGCTACACCTTC. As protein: CASSQDYRGAAVNYGYTF.

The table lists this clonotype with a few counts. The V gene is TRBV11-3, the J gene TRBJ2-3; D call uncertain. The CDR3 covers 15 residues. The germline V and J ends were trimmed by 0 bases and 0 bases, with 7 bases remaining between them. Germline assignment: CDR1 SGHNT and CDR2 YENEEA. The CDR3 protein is CASSLDRLSTDTQYF. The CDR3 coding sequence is TGTGCCAGCAGCTTAGATCGTTTGAGCACAGATACGCAGTATTTT.

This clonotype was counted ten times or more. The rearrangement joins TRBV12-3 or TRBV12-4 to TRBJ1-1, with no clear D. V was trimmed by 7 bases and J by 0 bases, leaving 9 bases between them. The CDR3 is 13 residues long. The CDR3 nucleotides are TGTGCCAGCAATCTGGCGCTGAACACTGAAGCTTTCTTT. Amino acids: CASNLALNTEAFF.

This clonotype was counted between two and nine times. The DNA of the CDR3 is TGTGCCAGCACCAATACGGCGGCCGCCATATATTTT. It translates to CASTNTAAAIYF. The chain couples TRBV5-6 to TRBJ1-3; the D is unclear. The V end was cut by 6 bases, the J end by 11 bases, with 15 bases between. Per germline, CDR1 SGHDT and CDR2 YYEEEE. The CDR3 sequence is 12 residues long.

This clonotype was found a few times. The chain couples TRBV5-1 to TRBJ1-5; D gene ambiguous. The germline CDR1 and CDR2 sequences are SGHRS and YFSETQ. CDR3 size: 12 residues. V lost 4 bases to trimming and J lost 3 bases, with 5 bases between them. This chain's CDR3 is CASSRYNQPQHF. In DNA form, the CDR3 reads TGCGCCAGCAGCAGATACAATCAGCCCCAGCATTTT.

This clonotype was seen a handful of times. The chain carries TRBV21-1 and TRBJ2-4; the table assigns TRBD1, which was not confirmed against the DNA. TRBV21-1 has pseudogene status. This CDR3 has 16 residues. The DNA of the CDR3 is TGTGCCAGCAGCAAAGCCGGTCAGGGGAGCGAAAACATTCAGTACTTC. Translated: CASSKAGQGSENIQYF.

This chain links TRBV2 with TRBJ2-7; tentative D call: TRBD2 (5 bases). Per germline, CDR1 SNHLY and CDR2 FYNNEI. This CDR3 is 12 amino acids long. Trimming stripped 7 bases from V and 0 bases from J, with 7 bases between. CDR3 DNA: TGTGCCAGCATAGCGAGCTCCTACGAGCAGTACTTC. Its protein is CASIASSYEQYF.

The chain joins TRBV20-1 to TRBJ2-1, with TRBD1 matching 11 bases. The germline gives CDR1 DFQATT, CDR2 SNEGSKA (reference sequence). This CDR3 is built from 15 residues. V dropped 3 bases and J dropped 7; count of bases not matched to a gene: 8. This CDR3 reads CSASFRTGGLNEQFF. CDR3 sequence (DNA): TGCAGTGCTAGTTTCCGGACAGGGGGCTTAAATGAGCAGTTCTTC.

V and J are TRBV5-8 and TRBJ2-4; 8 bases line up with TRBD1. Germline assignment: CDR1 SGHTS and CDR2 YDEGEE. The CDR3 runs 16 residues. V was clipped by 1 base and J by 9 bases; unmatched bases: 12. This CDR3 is CASSLSFGQGAFIQYF. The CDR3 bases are TGTGCCAGCAGCTTGAGTTTCGGGCAGGGGGCTTTCATTCAGTACTTC. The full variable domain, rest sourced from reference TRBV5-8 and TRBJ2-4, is EAGVTQSPTHLIKTRGQQATLRCSPISGHTSVYWYQQALGLGLQFLLWYDEGEERNRGNFPPRFSGRQFPNYSSELNVNALELEDSALYLCASSLSFGQGAFIQYFGAGTRLSVL.

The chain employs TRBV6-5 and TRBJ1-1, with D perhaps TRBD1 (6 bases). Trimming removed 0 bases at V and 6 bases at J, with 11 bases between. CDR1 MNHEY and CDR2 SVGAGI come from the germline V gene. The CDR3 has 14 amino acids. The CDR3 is CASSYSGGRSEAFF. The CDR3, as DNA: TGTGCCAGCAGTTACTCGGGGGGGCGGTCTGAAGCTTTCTTT.

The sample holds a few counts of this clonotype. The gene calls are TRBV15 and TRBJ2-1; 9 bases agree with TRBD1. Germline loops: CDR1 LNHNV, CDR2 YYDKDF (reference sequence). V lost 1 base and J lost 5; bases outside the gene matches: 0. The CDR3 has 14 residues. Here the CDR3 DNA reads TGTGCCACCAGCAGAGGGGACAGGGACAATGAGCAGTTCTTC. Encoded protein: CATSRGDRDNEQFF.

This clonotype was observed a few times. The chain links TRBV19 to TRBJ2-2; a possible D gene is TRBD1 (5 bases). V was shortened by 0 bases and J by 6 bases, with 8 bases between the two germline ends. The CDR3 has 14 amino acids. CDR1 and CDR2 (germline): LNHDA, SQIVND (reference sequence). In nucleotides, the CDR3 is TGTGCCAGTAGTATAGACAGGGTGGCCGGGGAGCTGTTTTTT. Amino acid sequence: CASSIDRVAGELFF.

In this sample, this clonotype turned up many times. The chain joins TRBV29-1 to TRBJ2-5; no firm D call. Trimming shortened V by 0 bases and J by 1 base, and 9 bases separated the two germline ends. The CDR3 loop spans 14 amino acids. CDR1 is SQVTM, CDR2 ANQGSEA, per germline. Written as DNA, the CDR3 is TGCAGCGTTGAAGATTTCGTATTCCAAGAGACCCAGTACTTC. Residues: CSVEDFVFQETQYF.

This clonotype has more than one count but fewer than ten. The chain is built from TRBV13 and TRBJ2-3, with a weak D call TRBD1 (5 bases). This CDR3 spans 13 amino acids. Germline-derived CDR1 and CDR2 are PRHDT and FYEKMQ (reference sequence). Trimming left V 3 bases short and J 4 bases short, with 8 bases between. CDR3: CASSFEGADTQYF. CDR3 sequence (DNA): TGTGCCAGCAGCTTCGAAGGGGCAGATACGCAGTATTTT.

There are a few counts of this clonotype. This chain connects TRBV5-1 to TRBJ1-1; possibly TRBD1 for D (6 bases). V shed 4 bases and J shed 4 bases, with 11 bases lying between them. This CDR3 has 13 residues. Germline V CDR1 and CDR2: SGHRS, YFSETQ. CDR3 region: CASSPEGGTEAFF. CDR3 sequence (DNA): TGCGCCAGCAGCCCGGAAGGGGGCACTGAAGCTTTCTTT.

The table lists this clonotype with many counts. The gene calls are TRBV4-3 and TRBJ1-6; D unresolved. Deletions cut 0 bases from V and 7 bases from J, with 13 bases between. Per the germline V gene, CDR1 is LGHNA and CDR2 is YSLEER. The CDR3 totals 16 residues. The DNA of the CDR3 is TGCGCCAGCAGCCAAGAACCTGTTCTTCCAAATTCACCCCTCCACTTT. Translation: CASSQEPVLPNSPLHF.

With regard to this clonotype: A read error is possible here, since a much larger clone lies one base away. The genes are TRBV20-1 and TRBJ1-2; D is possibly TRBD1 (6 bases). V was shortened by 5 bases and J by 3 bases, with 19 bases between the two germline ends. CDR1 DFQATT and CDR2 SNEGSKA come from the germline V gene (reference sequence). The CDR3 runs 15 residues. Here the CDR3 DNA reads TGCAGTGCTGCAGAAACCGGGACAACAGACTATGGCTACACCTTC. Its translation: CSAAETGTTDYGYTF.

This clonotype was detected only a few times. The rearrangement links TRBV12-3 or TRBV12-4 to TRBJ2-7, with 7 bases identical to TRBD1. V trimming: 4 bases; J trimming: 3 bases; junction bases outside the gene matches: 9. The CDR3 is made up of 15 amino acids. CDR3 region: CASSSGDSGSYEQYF. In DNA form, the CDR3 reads TGTGCCAGCAGTTCAGGGGACAGTGGAAGCTACGAGCAGTACTTC.

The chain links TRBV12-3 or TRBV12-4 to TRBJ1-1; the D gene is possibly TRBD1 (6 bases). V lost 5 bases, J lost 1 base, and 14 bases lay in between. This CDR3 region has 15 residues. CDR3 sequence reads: CASSPRTAPNTEAFF. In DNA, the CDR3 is TGTGCCAGCAGTCCTAGGACAGCCCCGAACACTGAAGCTTTCTTT.

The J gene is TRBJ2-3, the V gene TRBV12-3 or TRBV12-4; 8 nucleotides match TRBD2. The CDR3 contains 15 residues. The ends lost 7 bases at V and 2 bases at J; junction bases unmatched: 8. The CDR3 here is CASNTGRGDTDTQYF. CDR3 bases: TGTGCCAGCAACACCGGGAGGGGAGACACAGATACGCAGTATTTT.

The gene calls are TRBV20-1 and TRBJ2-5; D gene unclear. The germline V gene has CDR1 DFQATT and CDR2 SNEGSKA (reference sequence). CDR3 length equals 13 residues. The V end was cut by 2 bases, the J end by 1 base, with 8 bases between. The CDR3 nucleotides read TGCAGTGCTAGATCCACAGTCCAAGAGACCCAGTACTTC. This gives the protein CSARSTVQETQYF.

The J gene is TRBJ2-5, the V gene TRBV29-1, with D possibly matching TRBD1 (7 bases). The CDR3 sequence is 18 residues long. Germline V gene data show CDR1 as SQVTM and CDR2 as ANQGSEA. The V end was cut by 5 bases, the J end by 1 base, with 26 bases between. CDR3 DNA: TGCAGCGTTTGGACTACCCAAGAGACAGGGAGGATCCAAGAGACCCAGTACTTC. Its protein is CSVWTTQETGRIQETQYF.

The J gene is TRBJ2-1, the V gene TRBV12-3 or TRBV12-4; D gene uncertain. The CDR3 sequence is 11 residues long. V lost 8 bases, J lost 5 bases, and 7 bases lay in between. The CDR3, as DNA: TGTGCCAGCGGCGGCGACAATGAGCAGTTCTTC. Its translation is CASGGDNEQFF.

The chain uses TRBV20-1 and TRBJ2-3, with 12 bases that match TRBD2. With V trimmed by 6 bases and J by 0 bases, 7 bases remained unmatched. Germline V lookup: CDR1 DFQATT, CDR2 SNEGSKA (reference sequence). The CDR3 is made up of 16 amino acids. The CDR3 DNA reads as TGCAGTGCATGGACTAGCGGGACAACTAGCACAGATACGCAGTATTTT. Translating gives CSAWTSGTTSTDTQYF.

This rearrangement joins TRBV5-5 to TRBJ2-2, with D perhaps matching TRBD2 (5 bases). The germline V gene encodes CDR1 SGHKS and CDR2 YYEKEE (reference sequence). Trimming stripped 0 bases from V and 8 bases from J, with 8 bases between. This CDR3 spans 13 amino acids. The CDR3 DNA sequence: TGTGCCAGCAGCTTGGAAGGCGGGGGGGAGCTGTTTTTT. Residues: CASSLEGGGELFF.

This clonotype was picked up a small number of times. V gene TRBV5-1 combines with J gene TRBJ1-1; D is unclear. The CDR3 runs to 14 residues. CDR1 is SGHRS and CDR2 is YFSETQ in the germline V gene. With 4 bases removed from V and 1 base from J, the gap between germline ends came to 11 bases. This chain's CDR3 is CASSTRSRNTEAFF. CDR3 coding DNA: TGCGCCAGCAGCACCAGGAGTCGGAACACTGAAGCTTTCTTT.

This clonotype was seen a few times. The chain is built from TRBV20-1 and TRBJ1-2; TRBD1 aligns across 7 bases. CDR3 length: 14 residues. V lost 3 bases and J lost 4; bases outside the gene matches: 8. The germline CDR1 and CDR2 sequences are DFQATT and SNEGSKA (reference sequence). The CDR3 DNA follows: TGCAGTGCTAGGAGACAGGGTGAACCCTATGGCTACACCTTC. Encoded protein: CSARRQGEPYGYTF.

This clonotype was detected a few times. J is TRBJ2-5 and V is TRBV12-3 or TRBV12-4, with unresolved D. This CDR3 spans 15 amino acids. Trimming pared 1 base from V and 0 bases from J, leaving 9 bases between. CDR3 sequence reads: CASSLVSLYQETQYF. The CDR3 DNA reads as TGTGCCAGCAGTTTAGTGTCACTGTACCAAGAGACCCAGTACTTC.